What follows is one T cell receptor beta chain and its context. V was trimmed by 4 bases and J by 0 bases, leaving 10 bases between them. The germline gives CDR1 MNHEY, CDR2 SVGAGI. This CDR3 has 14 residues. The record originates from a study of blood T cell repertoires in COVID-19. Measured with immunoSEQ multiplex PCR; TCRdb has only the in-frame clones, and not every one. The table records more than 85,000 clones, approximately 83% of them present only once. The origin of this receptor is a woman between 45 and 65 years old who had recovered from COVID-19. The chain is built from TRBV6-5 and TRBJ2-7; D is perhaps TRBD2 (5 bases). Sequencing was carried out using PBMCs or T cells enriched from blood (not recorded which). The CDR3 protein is CASSSLASSYEQYF. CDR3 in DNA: TGTGCCAGCAGTTCCTTAGCGAGCTCCTACGAGCAGTACTTC.